These 20 T cell receptor beta chains share one sample of origin, sequenced in a study of patients and donors after allogeneic stem cell transplantation. One entry per CDR3 protein results from TCRdb running MiXCR on the RT-PCR reads. Among 400,000 to 500,000 distinct CDR3 sequences, more than 15% were seen once, and the ten largest hold just over 7%. Sequencing used blood, either unsorted or a sorted T cell fraction (not recorded which). These TCRs come from a human donor who was either an allogeneic HSCT recipient or a stem cell or donor lymphocyte infusion donor (not recorded which). It is not recorded whose cells these are; they may come from a transplant donor.

V is TRBV18 and J is TRBJ2-3; D uncertain. V lost 7 bases and J lost 3, with 11 bases in between. This CDR3 contains 13 residues. Germline CDR1 KGHSH, CDR2 LQKENI. The CDR3 sequence is CASFLRSTDTQYF. CDR3 nucleotide sequence: TGTGCCAGCTTTTTACGCTCGACAGATACGCAGTATTTT.

This clonotype appeared a few times. The genes are TRBV3-1 and TRBJ2-3, with D perhaps TRBD2 (5 bases). V dropped 7 bases and J dropped 2 bases, with 10 bases sitting between them. From germline, CDR1 is LGHDT and CDR2 YNNKEL (reference sequence). The CDR3 is 13 residues long. For the CDR3, the DNA is TGTGCCAGCAAGTGGGAGTCCACAGATACGCAGTATTTT. Protein sequence: CASKWESTDTQYF.

This clonotype has more than one count but fewer than ten. The chain couples TRBV5-1 to TRBJ1-1; D remains ambiguous. Per germline, CDR1 SGHRS and CDR2 YFSETQ. V was cut by 0 bases and J by 0 bases, with 9 bases left in between. The CDR3 runs 15 residues. The CDR3 loop is CASSLDSLMNTEAFF. In DNA form, the CDR3 reads TGCGCCAGCAGCTTGGACAGCTTAATGAACACTGAAGCTTTCTTT. Looking up the rest from reference TRBV5-1 and TRBJ1-1 gives the full variable domain: KAGVTQTPRYLIKTRGQQVTLSCSPISGHRSVSWYQQTPGQGLQFLFEYFSETQRNKGNFPGRFSGRQFSNSRSEMNVSTLELGDSALYLCASSLDSLMNTEAFFGQGTRLTVV.

This clonotype was detected many times. The chain is built from TRBV12-3 or TRBV12-4 and TRBJ1-2; D remains unclear. V was trimmed by 3 bases and J by 0 bases, leaving 5 bases between them. The CDR3 contains 13 residues. DNA of the CDR3: TGTGCCAGCAGTTTGAACACTAACTATGGCTACACCTTC. Translated, it gives CASSLNTNYGYTF.

The chain employs TRBV7-9 and TRBJ2-1, with 15 nucleotides matching TRBD2. Trimming cost V 10 bases and J 3 bases; bases outside gene matches: 7. This CDR3 comprises 16 residues. From germline, CDR1 is SEHNR and CDR2 FQNEAQ (reference sequence). CDR3 sequence (DNA): TGTGCCACCGCGGGACTAGCGGGAGGCAACTACAATGAGCAGTTCTTC. Its translation is CATAGLAGGNYNEQFF.

The chain carries TRBV11-1 and TRBJ2-7; D call uncertain. The CDR3 extends over 11 amino acids. Trimming took off 4 bases at V and 6 bases at J, with 7 bases between the two ends. The germline V gene has CDR1 SGHAT and CDR2 FQDESV (reference sequence). The DNA for the CDR3 is TGTGCCAGCAGCTCGATGTTCGAGCAGTACTTC. This translates into CASSSMFEQYF.

This clonotype occurred once. The J gene is TRBJ2-1, the V gene TRBV5-5; TRBD2 aligns across 9 bases. CDR1 is SGHKS, CDR2 YYEKEE, per germline (reference sequence). The CDR3 consists of 16 residues. V lost 3 bases, J lost 8 bases, and 12 bases stayed unmatched. For the CDR3, the DNA is TGTGCCAGCAGCTCTCCTAGCGGGATCTCATCATATGAGCAGTTCTTC. As protein: CASSSPSGISSYEQFF.

This clonotype was seen a few times. The CDR3 DNA reads as TGTGCCAGCAGCTTAAGGGACAGGGACACTGAAGCTTTCTTT. This sequence encodes CASSLRDRDTEAFF. The J gene is TRBJ1-1, the V gene TRBV7-8, with TRBD1 matching 9 bases. Germline CDR1 reads SGHVS; CDR2 reads FQNEAQ. The CDR3 spans 14 residues. After removal of 2 bases from V and 3 bases from J, the junction contained 1 base not matched to a gene.

This rearrangement joins TRBV4-2 to TRBJ1-1; D is unresolved. Germline values: CDR1 LGHNA, CDR2 YNFKEQ. The CDR3 consists of 15 residues. V was clipped by 1 base and J by 1 base, with 10 bases between them. The CDR3 sequence is CASSQGQGRNTEAFF. The CDR3 DNA reads as TGTGCCAGCAGCCAAGGTCAAGGCAGGAACACTGAAGCTTTCTTT.

The sample holds many counts of this clonotype. The chain uses TRBV6-1 and TRBJ2-4; 10 positions match TRBD1. This CDR3 comprises 13 residues. Germline lookup yields CDR1 MNHNS and CDR2 SASEGT. The J segment lost 7 bases and the V segment lost 3 bases, leaving 0 bases of the junction unmatched. CDR3 nucleotide sequence: TGTGCCAGCAGTGAGACAGGGGGCAACATTCAGTACTTC. It translates to CASSETGGNIQYF.

This clonotype was seen ten or more times. This rearrangement joins TRBV6-5 to TRBJ2-1, with 9 bases fitting TRBD2. CDR3 length: 14 amino acids. Germline values: CDR1 MNHEY, CDR2 SVGAGI. Trimming removed 4 bases from V and 7 bases from J; junction bases left unmatched: 5. The DNA for the CDR3 is TGTGCCAGCAGTTTAGCGGGAGTTCCGAATGAGCAGTTCTTC. It is translated as CASSLAGVPNEQFF.

CDR3 residues: CSARDMRRSYEQYF. CDR3 sequence (DNA): TGCAGTGCTAGAGATATGCGGAGGTCCTACGAGCAGTACTTC. This chain uses TRBV20-1 with TRBJ2-7, with D tentatively TRBD2 (5 bases). Germline CDR1 DFQATT, CDR2 SNEGSKA (reference sequence). The CDR3 consists of 14 residues. Trimming took 0 bases from V and 1 from J, leaving 10 bases between them.

The gene calls are TRBV20-1 and TRBJ2-3, with TRBD2 matching 12 bases. J gave up 6 bases and V 0 bases, and 7 bases lay outside the gene matches. The length of the CDR3 is 16 residues. From germline, CDR1 is DFQATT and CDR2 SNEGSKA (reference sequence). The CDR3 protein is CSARDRRLAGADTQYF. In DNA form, the CDR3 reads TGCAGTGCTAGAGATAGGAGACTAGCGGGAGCGGATACGCAGTATTTT.

The chain has TRBV2 and TRBJ2-2; weak D call: TRBD2 (5 bases). Trimming removed 8 bases at V and 4 bases at J, with 8 bases between. Germline V gives CDR1 SNHLY, CDR2 FYNNEI. This CDR3 has 12 amino acids. The CDR3 region has the DNA TGTGCCAGCCTAGCATTCACCGGGGAGCTGTTTTTT. Translation: CASLAFTGELFF. Complete variable domain (other parts from reference TRBV2 and TRBJ2-2): EPEVTQTPSHQVTQMGQEVILRCVPISNHLYFYWYRQILGQKVEFLVSFYNNEISEKSEIFDDQFSVERPDGSNFTLKIRSTKLEDSAMYFCASLAFTGELFFGEGSRLTVL.

The rearrangement joins TRBV7-9 to TRBJ2-7; maybe TRBD1 (5 bases). V lost 4 bases to trimming and J lost 5 bases, with 15 bases between them. The germline gives CDR1 SEHNR, CDR2 FQNEAQ (reference sequence). The CDR3 sequence is 14 residues long. The CDR3 protein is CASSSPIQGHEQYF. In DNA form, the CDR3 reads TGTGCCAGCAGCTCCCCGATCCAGGGCCACGAGCAGTACTTC.

Ten or more counts support this clonotype. The V and J genes are TRBV4-1 and TRBJ2-7; no firm D call. This CDR3 has 12 amino acids. V gave up 1 base and J gave up 6 bases, with 7 bases separating them. CDR1 is MGHRA and CDR2 is YSYEKL in the germline V gene. As DNA, the CDR3 is TGCGCCAGCAGCCAAGTATTCGGCGAGCAGTACTTC. Protein sequence: CASSQVFGEQYF.

A few counts support this clonotype. This chain links TRBV30 with TRBJ1-3; D remains ambiguous. V gave up 3 bases and J gave up 4 bases, with 4 bases separating them. CDR1 is GTSNPN, CDR2 SVGIG, per germline (reference sequence). This CDR3 has 11 residues. The CDR3: CAWRQGNTIYF. The CDR3 DNA reads TGTGCCTGGAGGCAGGGAAACACCATATATTTT. Full variable domain (remainder filled in from reference TRBV30 and TRBJ1-3): SQTIHQWPATLVQPVGSPLSLECTVEGTSNPNLYWYRQAAGRGLQLLFYSVGIGQISSEVPQNLSASRPQDRQFILSSKKLLLSDSGFYLCAWRQGNTIYFGEGSWLTVV.

This clonotype has only a few counts. This chain uses TRBV10-3 with TRBJ1-6; 7 positions agree with TRBD1. The V gene end was trimmed by 3 bases and the J gene end by 14 bases; junction bases not matched to a gene: 16. The CDR3 covers 16 residues. Germline loops: CDR1 ENHRY, CDR2 SYGVKD. CDR3 sequence: CAISERAGTVFGTLHF. CDR3 coding DNA: TGTGCCATCAGTGAACGCGCCGGGACAGTATTCGGCACCCTCCACTTT.

This clonotype has just a few counts. V gene TRBV19 combines with J gene TRBJ1-4; D is unclear. Trimming pared 6 bases from V and 3 bases from J, leaving 14 bases between. This CDR3 is built from 15 residues. Germline V gene data show CDR1 as LNHDA and CDR2 as SQIVND (reference sequence). CDR3 loop: CASRGWSTANEKLFF. Here the CDR3 DNA reads TGTGCCAGTAGAGGATGGTCGACCGCTAATGAAAAACTGTTTTTT.

The genes are TRBV12-3 or TRBV12-4 and TRBJ1-1; D is unclear. V was pared by 3 bases and J by 4 bases, with 12 bases between. This CDR3 comprises 14 residues. As DNA, the CDR3 is TGTGCCAGCAGTTTCTCCCTTGTGGGCACTGAAGCTTTCTTT. Translating gives CASSFSLVGTEAFF.